The 21 T cell receptor beta chains below come from one sample, sequenced in a study of identical twins. TCRdb reprocessed the 5' RACE reads via MiXCR and lists one record per CDR3 protein. The sample yields fewer than 250,000 distinct CDR3 sequences, less than 20% seen once. These data were likewise used in another study, on T cells expressing NK-cell markers.

Sequencing was carried out using CD8+ T cells sorted from blood. The source is a woman between 18 and 29 years old in good health.

This clonotype was found many times. The rearrangement links TRBV5-1 to TRBJ2-1, with 9 bases that match TRBD2. Losses at the gene ends were 5 bases for V and 3 bases for J; bases not matched to a gene: 3. The CDR3 is 14 amino acids. The germline gives CDR1 SGHRS, CDR2 YFSETQ. CDR3 bases: TGCGCCAGCAGTATAGCGGGGGTCTACAATGAGCAGTTCTTC. This gives the protein CASSIAGVYNEQFF.

This clonotype was seen more than once but under ten times. The rearrangement joins TRBV5-1 to TRBJ1-1, with 8 bases matching TRBD1. V gave up 5 bases and J gave up 3 bases; unmatched junction bases: 3. CDR3 size: 13 residues. Germline V gene lookup returns CDR1 SGHRS and CDR2 YFSETQ. The CDR3 region is CASRAQGDTEAFF. In nucleotides, the CDR3 is TGCGCCAGCAGGGCACAGGGGGACACTGAAGCTTTCTTT.

This clonotype was seen ten or more times. The rearrangement links TRBV7-8 to TRBJ2-5; D remains ambiguous. This CDR3 is built from 12 residues. The germline V gene encodes CDR1 SGHVS and CDR2 FQNEAQ. V was shortened by 5 bases and J by 3 bases, with 7 bases between the two germline ends. For the CDR3, the DNA is TGTGCCAGCAGCGGTGGGGAAGAGACCCAGTACTTC. Residues: CASSGGEETQYF.

This CDR3 reads CASRPVNTGELFF. The CDR3 bases are TGTGCCAGCAGGCCAGTTAACACCGGGGAGCTGTTTTTT. The rearrangement links TRBV2 to TRBJ2-2; D gene uncertain. Trimming stripped 6 bases from V and 2 bases from J, with 7 bases between. Germline-derived CDR1 and CDR2 are SNHLY and FYNNEI. The CDR3 length is 13 residues.

This clonotype was picked up a small number of times. The J gene is TRBJ2-7, the V gene TRBV6-5; 9 nucleotides align to TRBD2. Trimming cost V 3 bases and J 4 bases; bases outside gene matches: 7. CDR3 length equals 15 residues. Per germline, CDR1 MNHEY and CDR2 SVGAGI. CDR3 sequence (DNA): TGTGCCAGCAGTTATGGACTAGCGAGCTGGTACGAGCAGTACTTC. This codes for CASSYGLASWYEQYF.

This clonotype turned up a few times. This rearrangement joins TRBV11-2 to TRBJ2-2, with D unclear. The germline CDR1 and CDR2 sequences are SGHAT and FQNNGV. This CDR3 spans 13 amino acids. The V end was cut by 8 bases, the J end by 0 bases, with 7 bases between. Written as DNA, the CDR3 is TGTGCCAGCCTAAGGGCGAACACCGGGGAGCTGTTTTTT. It translates to CASLRANTGELFF.

This clonotype was observed a handful of times. The chain joins TRBV5-5 to TRBJ2-7, with 12 bases identical to TRBD1. Trimming at V came to 2 bases and at J to 7 bases, leaving 10 bases not matched to a gene. The CDR3 has 16 amino acids. CDR1 and CDR2 (germline): SGHKS, YYEKEE (reference sequence). The CDR3 DNA reads TGTGCCAGCAGCTTATCCCCGGGACAGGGGGCTCGGGAGCAGTACTTC. Translating it yields CASSLSPGQGAREQYF. Combining the CDR3 with reference TRBV5-5 and TRBJ2-7 gives the whole variable domain DAGVTQSPTHLIKTRGQQVTLRCSPISGHKSVSWYQQVLGQGPQFIFQYYEKEERGRGNFPDRFSARQFPNYSSELNVNALLLGDSALYLCASSLSPGQGAREQYFGPGTRLTVT.

This clonotype occurred many times. The rearrangement uses TRBV5-1 and TRBJ2-1; the D gene is possibly TRBD2 (5 bases). CDR1 SGHRS and CDR2 YFSETQ come from the germline V gene. V was clipped by 0 bases and J by 6 bases, with 16 bases between them. The CDR3 totals 16 residues. CDR3 nucleotides: TGCGCCAGCAGCTTGGTAACGGGCCCGAGCGGCAATGAGCAGTTCTTC. Its protein product is CASSLVTGPSGNEQFF.

A few counts support this clonotype. This rearrangement joins TRBV5-1 to TRBJ2-3; 7 positions match TRBD2. J was trimmed by 4 bases and V by 5 bases; bases with no gene match: 16. The CDR3 is 17 residues long. Germline values: CDR1 SGHRS, CDR2 YFSETQ. The CDR3 sequence is CASRYTRGGAGSDTQYF. Here the CDR3 DNA reads TGCGCCAGCAGATACACAAGGGGAGGGGCCGGGTCAGATACGCAGTATTTT.

This chain uses TRBV20-1 with TRBJ2-1; D ambiguous. There are 12 residues in the CDR3. Germline lookup yields CDR1 DFQATT and CDR2 SNEGSKA (reference sequence). V was pared by 3 bases and J by 6 bases, with 9 bases between. The CDR3 protein is CSARDRGNEQFF. CDR3 nucleotide sequence: TGCAGTGCTAGGGACCGAGGCAATGAGCAGTTCTTC.

The gene calls are TRBV7-8 and TRBJ2-7; the D is unclear. In germline, CDR1 is SGHVS, CDR2 FQNEAQ. Deletions cut 1 base from V and 6 bases from J, with 13 bases between. The CDR3 covers 14 residues. The CDR3 DNA sequence: TGTGCCAGCAGCTTAGTACCAGGCCGCAGCGAGCAGTACTTC. Translated, it gives CASSLVPGRSEQYF.

This chain links TRBV7-9 with TRBJ2-2, with D perhaps TRBD1 (5 bases). Germline V gene sequence: CDR1 SEHNR, CDR2 FQNEAQ (reference sequence). Between the trimmed V and J ends, which lost 7 bases and 7 bases, there was a span of 10 bases. The CDR3 is made up of 12 amino acids. The CDR3: CASTPTGGELFF. CDR3 nucleotide sequence: TGTGCCAGCACCCCTACAGGCGGGGAGCTGTTTTTT.

This clonotype turned up a few times. The chain has TRBV7-9 and TRBJ2-1, with D perhaps TRBD2 (6 bases). V lost 4 bases and J 7 bases, leaving 17 bases between the germline ends. Germline V lookup: CDR1 SEHNR, CDR2 FQNEAQ (reference sequence). This CDR3 is built from 15 residues. The CDR3 region has the DNA TGTGCCAGCAGCTCCACGACTAGTTTTAAGAATGAGCAGTTCTTC. This codes for CASSSTTSFKNEQFF.

J is TRBJ1-3 and V is TRBV6-5; D possibly corresponds to TRBD1 (5 bases). Deletions cut 4 bases from V and 0 bases from J, with 10 bases between. The CDR3 consists of 15 residues. The germline V gene has CDR1 MNHEY and CDR2 SVGAGI. The CDR3 reads CASSSQTVSGNTIYF. As DNA, the CDR3 is TGTGCCAGCAGTTCCCAGACAGTCTCTGGAAACACCATATATTTT.

The sample holds a few counts of this clonotype. The J gene is TRBJ2-1, the V gene TRBV6-1; 8 nucleotides match TRBD1. The CDR3 runs 16 residues. The ends lost 4 bases at V and 9 bases at J; junction bases unmatched: 14. Germline V CDR1 and CDR2: MNHNS, SASEGT. This chain's CDR3 is CASSGPQGVVSGEQFF. The CDR3 DNA reads as TGTGCCAGCAGTGGCCCACAGGGGGTGGTTAGTGGTGAGCAGTTCTTC.

This rearrangement joins TRBV9 to TRBJ2-2, with 10 bases fitting TRBD2. Germline CDR1 is SGDLS and CDR2 is YYNGEE. With 0 bases clipped from V and 0 bases from J, the junction kept 11 bases outside the gene matches. This CDR3 has 20 amino acids. For the CDR3, the DNA is TGTGCCAGCAGCGTAGTCGGGTGGAGACTAGCGGGTTCGAACACCGGGGAGCTGTTTTTT. Encoded protein: CASSVVGWRLAGSNTGELFF.

This clonotype appeared a few times. The chain is built from TRBV12-3 or TRBV12-4 and TRBJ1-3, with a weak D call TRBD1 (6 bases). Trimming stripped 6 bases from V and 0 bases from J, with 9 bases between. The CDR3 totals 14 residues. In DNA, the CDR3 is TGTGCCAGCAGCGGACAGAGCTCTGGAAACACCATATATTTT. Translation gives CASSGQSSGNTIYF.

The chain carries TRBV9 and TRBJ2-7; weak D call: TRBD2 (6 bases). The V gene's germline CDR1 is SGDLS and CDR2 YYNGEE. This CDR3 comprises 14 residues. V was trimmed by 1 base and J by 0 bases, leaving 8 bases between them. The CDR3 DNA is TGTGCCAGCAGCGTATTGCGGGACTCCTACGAGCAGTACTTC. This codes for CASSVLRDSYEQYF.

V usage is TRBV9 and J usage is TRBJ1-5; unclear D gene. This CDR3 has 12 residues. V was cut by 0 bases and J by 8 bases, with 6 bases left in between. CDR1 and CDR2 from the germline V gene are SGDLS and YYNGEE. In DNA form, the CDR3 reads TGTGCCAGCAGCGTAGTAGGGAAGCCCCAGCATTTT. This translates into CASSVVGKPQHF.

The V gene is TRBV27, the J gene TRBJ2-2, with D perhaps TRBD1 (6 bases). Germline assignment: CDR1 MNHEY and CDR2 SMNVEV (reference sequence). CDR3 length equals 17 residues. V was cut by 2 bases and J by 5 bases, with 18 bases left in between. CDR3 amino acids: CASSLEPVDSRTGELFF. The CDR3, as DNA: TGTGCCAGCAGTTTAGAGCCCGTGGACAGTCGAACCGGGGAGCTGTTTTTT.

This chain joins TRBV24-1 and TRBJ2-1; perhaps TRBD1 as D (7 bases). The CDR3 sequence is 13 residues long. Germline CDR1 and CDR2: KGHDR and SFDVKD. Trimming pared 4 bases from V and 12 bases from J, leaving 15 bases between. CDR3 in DNA: TGTGCCACCAGTGAGCCAGGGGGGTCTGGGCAGTTCTTC. This translates into CATSEPGGSGQFF.